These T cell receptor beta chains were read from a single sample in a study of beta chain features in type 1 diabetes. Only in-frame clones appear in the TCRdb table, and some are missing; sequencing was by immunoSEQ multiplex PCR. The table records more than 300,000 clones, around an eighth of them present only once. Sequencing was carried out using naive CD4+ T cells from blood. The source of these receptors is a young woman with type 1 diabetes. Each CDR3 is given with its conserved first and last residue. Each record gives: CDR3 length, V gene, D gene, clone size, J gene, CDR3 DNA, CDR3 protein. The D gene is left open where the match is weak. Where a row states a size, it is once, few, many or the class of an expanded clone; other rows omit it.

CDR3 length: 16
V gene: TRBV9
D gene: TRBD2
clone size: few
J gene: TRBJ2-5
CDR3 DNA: TGTGCCAGCAGCGTGTCTAGCGGGGGGGCCGGGGAGACCCAGTACTTC
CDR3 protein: CASSVSSGGAGETQYF

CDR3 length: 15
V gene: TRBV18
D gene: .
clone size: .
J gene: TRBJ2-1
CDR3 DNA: TGTGCCAGCTCACCAGCGGGTATACCTGGCGATGAGCAGTTCTTC
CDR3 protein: CASSPAGIPGDEQFF

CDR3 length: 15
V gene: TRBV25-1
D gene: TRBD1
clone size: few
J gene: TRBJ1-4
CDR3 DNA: TGTGCCAGCTGTCCCCCGGAGGGGGCGGGAGAAAAACTGTTTTTT
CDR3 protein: CASCPPEGAGEKLFF

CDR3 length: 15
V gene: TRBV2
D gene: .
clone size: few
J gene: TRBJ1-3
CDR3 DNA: TGTGCCAGCAGTGAGAATCAGGGCTCTGGAAACACCATATATTTT
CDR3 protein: CASSENQGSGNTIYF

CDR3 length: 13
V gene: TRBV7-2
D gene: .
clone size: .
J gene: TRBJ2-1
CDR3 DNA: TGTGCCAGCAGCCCGGGGTTTCACAATGAGCAGTTCTTC
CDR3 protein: CASSPGFHNEQFF

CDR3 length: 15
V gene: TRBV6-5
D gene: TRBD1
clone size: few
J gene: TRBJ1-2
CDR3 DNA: TGTGCCAGCGGGACTCGGGACAGGGACAGTTATGGCTACACCTTC
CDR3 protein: CASGTRDRDSYGYTF

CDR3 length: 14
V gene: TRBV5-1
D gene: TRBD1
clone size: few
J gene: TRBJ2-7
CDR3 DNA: TGCGCCAGCAGCTTTGACAGGGGTTCCTACGAGCAGTACTTC
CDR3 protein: CASSFDRGSYEQYF

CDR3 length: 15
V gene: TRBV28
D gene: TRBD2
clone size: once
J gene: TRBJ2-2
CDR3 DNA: TGTGCCAGCAGTTCGATAGCGGGACGGACCGGGGAGCTGTTTTTT
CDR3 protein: CASSSIAGRTGELFF

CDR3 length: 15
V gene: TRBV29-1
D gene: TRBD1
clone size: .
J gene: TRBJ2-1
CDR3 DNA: TGCAGCGTTCGGACAGGGATGTTGTCCTACAATGAGCAGTTCTTC
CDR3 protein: CSVRTGMLSYNEQFF

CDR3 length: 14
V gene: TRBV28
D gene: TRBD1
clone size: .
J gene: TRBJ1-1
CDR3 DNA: TGTGCCAGCATCCCGGGACAGGGATACACTGAAGCTTTCTTT
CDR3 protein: CASIPGQGYTEAFF

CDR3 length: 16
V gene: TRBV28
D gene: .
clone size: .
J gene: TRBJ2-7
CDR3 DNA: TGTGCCAGCAGCGCCCCCGGACACCCCAGGAGCAACGAGCAGTACTTC
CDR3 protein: CASSAPGHPRSNEQYF

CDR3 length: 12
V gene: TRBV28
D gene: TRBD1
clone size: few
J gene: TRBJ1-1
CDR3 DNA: TGTGCCACGGGGACAGGGGCTGGGGAAGCTTTCTTT
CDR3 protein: CATGTGAGEAFF

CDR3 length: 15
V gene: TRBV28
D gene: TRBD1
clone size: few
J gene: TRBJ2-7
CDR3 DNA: TGTGCCAGCAGACCCCCGGGACAGGGGATCTACGAGCAGTACTTC
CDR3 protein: CASRPPGQGIYEQYF

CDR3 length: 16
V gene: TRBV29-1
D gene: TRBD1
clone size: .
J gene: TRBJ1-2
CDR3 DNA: TGCAGCGTCAACGGGGGGGACAGACGATATAACTATGGCTACACCTTC
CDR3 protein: CSVNGGDRRYNYGYTF

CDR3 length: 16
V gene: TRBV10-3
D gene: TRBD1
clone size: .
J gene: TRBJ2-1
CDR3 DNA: TGTGCCATCAGTGAGTCCGGGACAGGGGGCTTGAATGAGCAGTTCTTC
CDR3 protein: CAISESGTGGLNEQFF

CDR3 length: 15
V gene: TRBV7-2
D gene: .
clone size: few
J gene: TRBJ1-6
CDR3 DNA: TGTGCCAGCAGCCCCCGAGGCGGGGGGAATTCACCCCTCCACTTT
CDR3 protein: CASSPRGGGNSPLHF

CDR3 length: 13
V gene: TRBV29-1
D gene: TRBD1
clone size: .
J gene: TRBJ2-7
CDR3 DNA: TGCAGCGCTACACCAGGGGGCTCCTACGAGCAGTACTTC
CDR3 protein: CSATPGGSYEQYF

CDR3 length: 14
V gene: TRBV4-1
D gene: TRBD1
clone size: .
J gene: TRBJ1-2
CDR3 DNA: TGCGCCAGCAGCCAAACCGGGACAGGTTATGGCTACACCTTC
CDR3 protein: CASSQTGTGYGYTF

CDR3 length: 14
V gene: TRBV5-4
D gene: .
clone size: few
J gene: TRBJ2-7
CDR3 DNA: TGTGCCAGCAGCCACCCGCCACATACATACGAGCAGTACTTC
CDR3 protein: CASSHPPHTYEQYF

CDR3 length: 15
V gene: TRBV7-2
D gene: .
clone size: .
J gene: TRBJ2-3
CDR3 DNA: TGTGCCAGCAGCTCACAGGGGGGGGGCCCAGATACGCAGTATTTT
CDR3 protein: CASSSQGGGPDTQYF

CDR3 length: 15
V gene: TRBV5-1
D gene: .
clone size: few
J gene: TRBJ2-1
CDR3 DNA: TGCGCCAGCAGCCGCTGGGAGGGGGGGCGATTTGAGCAGTTCTTC
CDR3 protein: CASSRWEGGRFEQFF

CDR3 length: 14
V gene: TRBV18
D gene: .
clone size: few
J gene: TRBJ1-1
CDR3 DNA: TGTGCCAGCCAATACTACCTCGATAACGTTGAAGCTTTCTTT
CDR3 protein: CASQYYLDNVEAFF

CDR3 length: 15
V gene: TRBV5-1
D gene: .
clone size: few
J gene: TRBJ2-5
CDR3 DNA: TGCGCCAGCAGCTTGGGGGGCGAGTACCAAGAGACCCAGTACTTC
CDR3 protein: CASSLGGEYQETQYF

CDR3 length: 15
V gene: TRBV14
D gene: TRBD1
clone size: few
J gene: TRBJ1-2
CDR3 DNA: TGTGCCAGCAGCCAGGGATTGACAGGGAGCTATGGCTACACCTTC
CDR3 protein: CASSQGLTGSYGYTF

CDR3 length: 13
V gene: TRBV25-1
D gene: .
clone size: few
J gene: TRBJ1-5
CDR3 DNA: TGTGCCAGCAGTCATCAGGGGAATCAGCCCCAGCATTTT
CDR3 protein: CASSHQGNQPQHF

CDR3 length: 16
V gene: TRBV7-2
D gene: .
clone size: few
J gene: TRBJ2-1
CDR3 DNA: TGTGCCAGCAGCGCCCTTTACTGGGGCGCCTACAATGAGCAGTTCTTC
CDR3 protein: CASSALYWGAYNEQFF

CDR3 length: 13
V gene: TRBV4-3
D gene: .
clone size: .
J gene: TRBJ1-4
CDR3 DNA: TGCGCCAGCAGCCAAGATGTTTCAGTAAAACTGTTTTTT
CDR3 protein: CASSQDVSVKLFF

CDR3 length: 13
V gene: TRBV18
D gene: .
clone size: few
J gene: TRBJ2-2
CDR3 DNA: TGTGCCAGCTCACCACGAGTTACCGGGGAGCTGTTTTTT
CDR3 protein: CASSPRVTGELFF

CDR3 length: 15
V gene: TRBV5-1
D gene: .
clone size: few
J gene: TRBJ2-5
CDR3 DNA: TGCGCCAGCAGCTTGGGACTAGGGATCGCGGAGACCCAGTACTTC
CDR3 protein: CASSLGLGIAETQYF

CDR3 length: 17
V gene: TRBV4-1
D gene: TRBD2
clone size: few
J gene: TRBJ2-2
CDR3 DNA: TGCGCCAGCAGCCCCGGACTAGCGGGAGGTATTGCCGGGGAGCTGTTTTTT
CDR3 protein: CASSPGLAGGIAGELFF

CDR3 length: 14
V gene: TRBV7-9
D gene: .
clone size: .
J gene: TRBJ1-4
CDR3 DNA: TGTGCCAGCAGCCGACAGCCGAGCAATGAAAAACTGTTTTTT
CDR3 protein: CASSRQPSNEKLFF

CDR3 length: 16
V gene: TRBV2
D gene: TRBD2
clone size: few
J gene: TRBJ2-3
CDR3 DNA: TGTGCCAGCAGTGATTCAGCGGGAGTTGGCACAGATACGCAGTATTTT
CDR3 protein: CASSDSAGVGTDTQYF

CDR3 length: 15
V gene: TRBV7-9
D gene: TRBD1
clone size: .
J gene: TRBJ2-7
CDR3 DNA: TGTGCCAGCAGCCCTGCGGGACAGGGGGCTTACGAGCAGTACTTC
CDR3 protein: CASSPAGQGAYEQYF

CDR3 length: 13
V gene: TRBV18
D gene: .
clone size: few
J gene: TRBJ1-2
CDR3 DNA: TGTGCCAGCTCCCCCACAACAGGATCCGGCTACACCTTC
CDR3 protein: CASSPTTGSGYTF